This T cell receptor beta chain was recovered during a study of control samples from healthy donors and cancer patients (dated by TCRdb to 2018 to 2020). Concerning this clone itself: It lacks a known antigen. The sample holds no much larger clone one base away, and base qualities are not on file.

Library preparation used the immunoSEQ multiplex PCR assay. TCRdb provides this immuneACCESS table in a form limited to in-frame rearrangements. Some clones are lacking; in checked studies, under half of them reflect an unresolved V gene, and why the rest are absent is not known. This sample gives tens of thousands of clones in total; about 88% of them show up just once. The top ten hold more than 5% of the sample. The trim is 0 bases for V and 7 bases for J, with a gap of 18 bases between the germline ends. The CDR3 covers 16 residues, taking in both the cysteine and the phenylalanine. The entry retains the CDR3 DNA only, 48 bases that are in frame from base 1. CDR1 and CDR2 are read off the germline V gene as MNHEY and SVGAGI.

This TCR came from a woman in her fifties or sixties in good health. Material for sequencing was blood. The chain is assembled from TRBV6-5 and TRBJ1-2; no D gene call is confident. The nucleotide sequence reads TGTGCCAGCAGTTACTCCTCTAGAGGGATGGGAAGTGGCTACACCTTC. This translates into CASSYSSRGMGSGYTF.